There are a few counts of the clone carrying this T cell receptor beta chain. This sample was included in a study of cytotoxic CD8 clonotypes in ibrutinib-treated CLL. Here immunoSEQ multiplex PCR was the method, and the copy in TCRdb shows in-frame clones only, minus some. The sample has about 50,000 clones; approximately 50% are singletons. This CDR3 comprises 14 residues. Germline V gene sequence: CDR1 MDHEN, CDR2 SYDVKM. V lost 7 bases, J lost 3 bases, and 16 bases lay in between. The J gene is TRBJ2-7, the V gene TRBV28, with no clear D. The TCR comes from a human donor with chronic lymphocytic leukemia. This sample comprised PBMCs, obtained at disease progression, from a patient treated with ibrutinib. Here the CDR3 DNA reads TGTGCCAGCAAAGCTCAGGATCACTACTACGAGCAGTACTTC. It is translated as CASKAQDHYYEQYF.